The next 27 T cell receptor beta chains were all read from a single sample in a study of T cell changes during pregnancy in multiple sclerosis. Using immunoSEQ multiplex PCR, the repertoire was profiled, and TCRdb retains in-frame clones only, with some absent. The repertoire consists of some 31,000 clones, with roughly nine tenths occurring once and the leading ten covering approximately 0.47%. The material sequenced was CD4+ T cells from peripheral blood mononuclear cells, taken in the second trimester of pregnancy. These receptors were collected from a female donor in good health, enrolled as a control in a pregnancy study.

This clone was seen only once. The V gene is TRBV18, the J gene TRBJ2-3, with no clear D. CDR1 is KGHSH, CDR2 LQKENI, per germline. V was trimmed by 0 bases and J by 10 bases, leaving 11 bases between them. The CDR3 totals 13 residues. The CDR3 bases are TGTGCCAGCTCACCACCTAATCAGTCTGCGCAGTATTTT. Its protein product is CASSPPNQSAQYF. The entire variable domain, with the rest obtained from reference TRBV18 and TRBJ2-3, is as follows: NAGVMQNPRHLVRRRGQEARLRCSPMKGHSHVYWYRQLPEEGLKFMVYLQKENIIDESGMPKERFSAEFPKEGPSILRIQQVVRGDSAAYFCASSPPNQSAQYFGPGTRLTVL.

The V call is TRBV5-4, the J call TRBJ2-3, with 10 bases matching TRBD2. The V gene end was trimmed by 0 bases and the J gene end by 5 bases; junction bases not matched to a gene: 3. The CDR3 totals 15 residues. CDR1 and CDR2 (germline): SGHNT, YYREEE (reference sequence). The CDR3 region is CASSLVVAGGDTQYF. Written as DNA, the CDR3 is TGTGCCAGCAGCTTGGTGGTAGCGGGGGGAGATACGCAGTATTTT.

CDR3 residues: CAWAGGDAQQPQHF. Here the CDR3 DNA reads TGTGCCTGGGCCGGCGGGGACGCTCAACAGCCCCAGCATTTT. The chain carries TRBV30 and TRBJ1-5; possible D gene TRBD1, 5 bases. Trimming cost V 5 bases and J 7 bases, with 18 bases left between them. The CDR3 loop spans 14 amino acids. Germline-derived CDR1 and CDR2 are GTSNPN and SVGIG (reference sequence).

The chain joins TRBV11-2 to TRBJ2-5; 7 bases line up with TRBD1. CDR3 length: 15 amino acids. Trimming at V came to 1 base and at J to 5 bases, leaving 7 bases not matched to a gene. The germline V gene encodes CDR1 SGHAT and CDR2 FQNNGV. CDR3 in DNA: TGTGCCAGCAGCTTAGTCAGGGGGTTGAGTGAGACCCAGTACTTC. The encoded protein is CASSLVRGLSETQYF.

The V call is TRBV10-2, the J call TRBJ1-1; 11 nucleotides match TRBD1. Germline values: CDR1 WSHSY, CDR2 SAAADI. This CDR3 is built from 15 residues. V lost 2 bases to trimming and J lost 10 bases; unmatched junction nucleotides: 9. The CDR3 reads CASSEDGQGANPAFF. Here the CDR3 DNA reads TGCGCCAGCAGTGAGGATGGACAGGGGGCGAATCCAGCTTTCTTT.

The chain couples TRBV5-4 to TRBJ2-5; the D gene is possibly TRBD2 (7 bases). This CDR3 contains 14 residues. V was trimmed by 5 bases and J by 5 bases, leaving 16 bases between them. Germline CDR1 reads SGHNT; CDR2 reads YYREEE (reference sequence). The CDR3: CASSPRGAGETQYF. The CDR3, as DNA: TGTGCCAGCAGTCCACGGGGGGCGGGGGAGACCCAGTACTTC.

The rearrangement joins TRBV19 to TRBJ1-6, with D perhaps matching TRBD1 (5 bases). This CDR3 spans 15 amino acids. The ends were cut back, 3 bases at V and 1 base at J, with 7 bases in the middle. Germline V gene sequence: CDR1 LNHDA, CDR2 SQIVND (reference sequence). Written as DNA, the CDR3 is TGTGCCAGTAGTATCGGGGGGTCCTATAATTCACCCCTCCACTTT. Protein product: CASSIGGSYNSPLHF.

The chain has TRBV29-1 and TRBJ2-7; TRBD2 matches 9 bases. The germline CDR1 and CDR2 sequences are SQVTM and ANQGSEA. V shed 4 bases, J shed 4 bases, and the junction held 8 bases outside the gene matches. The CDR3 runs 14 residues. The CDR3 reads CSVVPGLAVYEQYF. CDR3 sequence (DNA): TGCAGCGTTGTACCGGGACTAGCAGTATACGAGCAGTACTTC.

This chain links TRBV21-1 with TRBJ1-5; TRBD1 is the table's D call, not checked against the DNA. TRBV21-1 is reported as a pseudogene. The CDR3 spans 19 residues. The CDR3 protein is CASSPRGQGSPHHNQPQHF. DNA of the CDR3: TGTGCCAGCAGCCCCAGAGGACAGGGGTCACCACATCACAATCAGCCCCAGCATTTT.

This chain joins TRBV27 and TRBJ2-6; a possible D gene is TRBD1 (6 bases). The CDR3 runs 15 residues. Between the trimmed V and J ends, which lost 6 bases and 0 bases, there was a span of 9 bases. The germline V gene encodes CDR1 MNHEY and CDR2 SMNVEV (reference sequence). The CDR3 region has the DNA TGTGCCAGCAGGGGGGCCAGCTCTGGGGCCAACGTCCTGACTTTC. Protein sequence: CASRGASSGANVLTF. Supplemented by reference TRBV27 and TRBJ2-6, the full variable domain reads EAQVTQNPRYLITVTGKKLTVTCSQNMNHEYMSWYRQDPGLGLRQIYYSMNVEVTDKGDVPEGYKVSRKEKRNFPLILESPSPNQTSLYFCASRGASSGANVLTFGAGSRLTVL.

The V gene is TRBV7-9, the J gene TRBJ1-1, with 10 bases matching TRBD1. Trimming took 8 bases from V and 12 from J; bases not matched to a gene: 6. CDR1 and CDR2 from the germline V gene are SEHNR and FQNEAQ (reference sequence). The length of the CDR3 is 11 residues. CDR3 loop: CASRQGAPTFF. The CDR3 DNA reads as TGTGCCAGCCGACAGGGGGCGCCTACTTTCTTT.

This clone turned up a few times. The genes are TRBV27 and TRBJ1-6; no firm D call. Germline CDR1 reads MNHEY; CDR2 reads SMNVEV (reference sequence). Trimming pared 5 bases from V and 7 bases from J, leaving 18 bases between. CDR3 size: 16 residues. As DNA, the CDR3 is TGTGCCAGCAGTACCTCCCCGACGGTGACAAATTCACCCCTCCACTTT. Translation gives CASSTSPTVTNSPLHF.

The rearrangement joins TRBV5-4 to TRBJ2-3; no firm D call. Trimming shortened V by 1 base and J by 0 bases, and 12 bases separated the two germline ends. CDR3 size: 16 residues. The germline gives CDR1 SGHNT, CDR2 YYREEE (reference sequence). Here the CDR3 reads CASSLRRSSSTDTQYF. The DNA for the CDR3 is TGTGCCAGCAGCTTGAGGCGGTCTTCTAGCACAGATACGCAGTATTTT.

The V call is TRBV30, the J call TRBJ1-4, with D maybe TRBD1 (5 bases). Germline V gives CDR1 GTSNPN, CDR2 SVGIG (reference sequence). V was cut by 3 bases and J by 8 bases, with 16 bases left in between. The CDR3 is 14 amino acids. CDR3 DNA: TGTGCCTGGAGGGGGGGTTTGCGGGGGGAAAAACTGTTTTTT. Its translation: CAWRGGLRGEKLFF.

The CDR3 sequence is CASTGGGNTEAFF. CDR3 DNA sequence: TGTGCCAGCACCGGGGGGGGGAACACTGAAGCTTTCTTT. The rearrangement links TRBV6-5 to TRBJ1-1; D perhaps matches TRBD1 (5 bases). CDR3 size: 13 residues. The germline gives CDR1 MNHEY, CDR2 SVGAGI. The V and J ends lost 7 bases and 1 base respectively, with 10 bases between them.

The CDR3, as DNA: TGTGCCAGCAGTGGACACCTCCCAAGCACAGATACGCAGTATTTT. Protein: CASSGHLPSTDTQYF. This chain links TRBV9 with TRBJ2-3; D possibly corresponds to TRBD1 (5 bases). Germline CDR1 and CDR2: SGDLS and YYNGEE. There are 15 residues in the CDR3. V was trimmed by 5 bases and J by 0 bases, leaving 13 bases between them. Using reference TRBV9 and TRBJ2-3 for the parts outside the CDR3, the full variable domain is DSGVTQTPKHLITATGQRVTLRCSPRSGDLSVYWYQQSLDQGLQFLIQYYNGEERAKGNILERFSAQQFPDLHSELNLSSLELGDSALYFCASSGHLPSTDTQYFGPGTRLTVL.

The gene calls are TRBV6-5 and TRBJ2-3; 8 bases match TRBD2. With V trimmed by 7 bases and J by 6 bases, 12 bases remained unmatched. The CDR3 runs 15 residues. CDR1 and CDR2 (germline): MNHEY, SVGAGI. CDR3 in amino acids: CASTDSSGGADTQYF. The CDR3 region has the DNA TGTGCCAGCACCGACTCATCCGGGGGGGCCGATACGCAGTATTTT.

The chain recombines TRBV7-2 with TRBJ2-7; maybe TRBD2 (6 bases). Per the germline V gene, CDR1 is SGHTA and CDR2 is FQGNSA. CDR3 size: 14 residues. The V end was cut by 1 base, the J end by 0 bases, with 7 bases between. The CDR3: CASSLGDFSYEQYF. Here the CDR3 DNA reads TGTGCCAGCAGCTTAGGGGACTTCTCCTACGAGCAGTACTTC. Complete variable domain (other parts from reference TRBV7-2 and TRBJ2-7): GAGVSQSPSNKVTEKGKDVELRCDPISGHTALYWYRQSLGQGLEFLIYFQGNSAPDKSGLPSDRFSAERTGGSVSTLTIQRTQQEDSAVYLCASSLGDFSYEQYFGPGTRLTVT.

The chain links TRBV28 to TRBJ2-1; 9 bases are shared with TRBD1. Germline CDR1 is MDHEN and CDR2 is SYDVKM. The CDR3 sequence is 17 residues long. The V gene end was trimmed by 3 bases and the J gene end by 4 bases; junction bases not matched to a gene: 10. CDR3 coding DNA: TGTGCCAGCAGTTTGCTCACAGGGGGCGCGGGGTACAATGAGCAGTTCTTC. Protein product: CASSLLTGGAGYNEQFF. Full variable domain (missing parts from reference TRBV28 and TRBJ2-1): DVKVTQSSRYLVKRTGEKVFLECVQDMDHENMFWYRQDPGLGLRLIYFSYDVKMKEKGDIPEGYSVSREKKERFSLILESASTNQTSMYLCASSLLTGGAGYNEQFFGPGTRLTVL.

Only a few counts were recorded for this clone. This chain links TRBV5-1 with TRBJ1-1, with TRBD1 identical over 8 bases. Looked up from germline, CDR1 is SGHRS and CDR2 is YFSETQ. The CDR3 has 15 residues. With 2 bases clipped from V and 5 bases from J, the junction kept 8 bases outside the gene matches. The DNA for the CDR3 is TGCGCCAGCAGCTTTGCCGGACAGGGAAGGACTGAAGCTTTCTTT. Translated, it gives CASSFAGQGRTEAFF.

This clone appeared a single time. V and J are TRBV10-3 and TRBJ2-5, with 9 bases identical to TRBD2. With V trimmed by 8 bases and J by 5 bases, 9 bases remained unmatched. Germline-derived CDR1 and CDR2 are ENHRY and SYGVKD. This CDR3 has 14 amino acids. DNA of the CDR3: TGTGCCATCCAGCGGGAGGTTCCTGGGGAGACCCAGTACTTC. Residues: CAIQREVPGETQYF.

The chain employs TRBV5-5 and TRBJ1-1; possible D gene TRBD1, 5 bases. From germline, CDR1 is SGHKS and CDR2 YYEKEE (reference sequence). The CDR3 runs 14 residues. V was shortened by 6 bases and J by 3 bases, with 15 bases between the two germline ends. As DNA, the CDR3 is TGTGCCAGCACCCTACATAGGGGCGACACTGAAGCTTTCTTT. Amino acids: CASTLHRGDTEAFF.

The CDR3 loop is CASSIRVGLAGVGNEQFF. In nucleotides, the CDR3 is TGTGCCAGTAGTATACGGGTGGGACTAGCGGGAGTGGGGAATGAGCAGTTCTTC. V is TRBV19 and J is TRBJ2-1, with 14 positions matching TRBD2. In germline, CDR1 is LNHDA, CDR2 SQIVND (reference sequence). There are 18 residues in the CDR3. The V segment lost 2 bases and the J segment 7 bases; nucleotides outside the gene matches: 10.

The CDR3 here is CASSRQSYEQYF. The CDR3 coding sequence is TGTGCCAGCAGCCGCCAGTCCTACGAGCAGTACTTC. The chain has TRBV5-6 and TRBJ2-7, with D hard to call. The germline CDR1 and CDR2 sequences are SGHDT and YYEEEE. The CDR3 totals 12 residues. Trimming left V 4 bases short and J 1 base short, with 6 bases between. Complete variable domain (other parts from reference TRBV5-6 and TRBJ2-7): DAGVTQSPTHLIKTRGQQVTLRCSPKSGHDTVSWYQQALGQGPQFIFQYYEEEERQRGNFPDRFSGHQFPNYSSELNVNALLLGDSALYLCASSRQSYEQYFGPGTRLTVT.

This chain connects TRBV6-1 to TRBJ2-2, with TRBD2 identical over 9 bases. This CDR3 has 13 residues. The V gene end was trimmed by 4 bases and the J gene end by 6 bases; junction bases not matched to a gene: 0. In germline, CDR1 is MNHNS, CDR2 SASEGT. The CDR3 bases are TGTGCCAGCAGTGGGACTAGCGCCGGGGAGCTGTTTTTT. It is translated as CASSGTSAGELFF.

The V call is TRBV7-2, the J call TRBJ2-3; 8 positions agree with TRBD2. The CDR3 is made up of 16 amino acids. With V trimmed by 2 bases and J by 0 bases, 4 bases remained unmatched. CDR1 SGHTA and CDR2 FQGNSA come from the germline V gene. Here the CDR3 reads CASSLQLAVSTDTQYF. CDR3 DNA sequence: TGTGCCAGCAGCTTACAACTAGCGGTAAGCACAGATACGCAGTATTTT.

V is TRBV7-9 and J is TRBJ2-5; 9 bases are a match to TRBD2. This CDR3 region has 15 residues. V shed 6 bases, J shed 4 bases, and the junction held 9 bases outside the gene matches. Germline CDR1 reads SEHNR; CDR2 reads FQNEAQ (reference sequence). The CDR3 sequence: CASRPYSGGAETQYF. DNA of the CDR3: TGTGCCAGCAGACCCTATAGCGGGGGAGCAGAGACCCAGTACTTC.